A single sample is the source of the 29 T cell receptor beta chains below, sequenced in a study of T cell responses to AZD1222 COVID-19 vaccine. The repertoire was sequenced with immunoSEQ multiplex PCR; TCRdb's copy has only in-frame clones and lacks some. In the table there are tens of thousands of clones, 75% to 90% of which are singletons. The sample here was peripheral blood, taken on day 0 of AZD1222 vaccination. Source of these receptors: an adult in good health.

CDR3 loop: CASSSVTGANVLTF. The CDR3, as DNA: TGTGCCAGCAGCTCTGTGACTGGGGCCAACGTCCTGACTTTC. This sequence joins TRBV7-8 and TRBJ2-6; D gene uncertain. Trimming left V 4 bases short and J 2 bases short, with 6 bases between. The CDR3 length is 14 residues. The germline V gene has CDR1 SGHVS and CDR2 FQNEAQ.

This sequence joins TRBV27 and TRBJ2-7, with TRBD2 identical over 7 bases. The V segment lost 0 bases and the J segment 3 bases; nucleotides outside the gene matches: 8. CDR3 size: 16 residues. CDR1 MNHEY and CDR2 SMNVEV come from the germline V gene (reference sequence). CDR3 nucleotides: TGTGCCAGCAGTTTATCTGGGGGGAGGGCCTTCTACGAGCAGTACTTC. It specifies CASSLSGGRAFYEQYF.

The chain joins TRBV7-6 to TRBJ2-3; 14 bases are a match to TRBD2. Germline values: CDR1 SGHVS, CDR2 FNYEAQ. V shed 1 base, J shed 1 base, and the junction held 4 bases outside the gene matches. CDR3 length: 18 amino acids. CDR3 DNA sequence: TGTGCCAGCAGCTTAGGACTAGCGGGAGGGCCGGGCACAGATACGCAGTATTTT. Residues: CASSLGLAGGPGTDTQYF.

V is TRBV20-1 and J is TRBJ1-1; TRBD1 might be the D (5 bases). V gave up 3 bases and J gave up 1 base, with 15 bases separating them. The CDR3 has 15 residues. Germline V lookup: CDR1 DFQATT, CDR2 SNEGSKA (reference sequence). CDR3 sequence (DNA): TGCAGTGCTAGTCCTCCTTCCGACAGGAACACTGAAGCTTTCTTT. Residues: CSASPPSDRNTEAFF.

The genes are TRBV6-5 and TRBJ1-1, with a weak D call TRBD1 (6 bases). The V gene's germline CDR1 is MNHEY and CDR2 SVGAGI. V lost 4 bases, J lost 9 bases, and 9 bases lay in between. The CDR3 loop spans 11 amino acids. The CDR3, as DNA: TGTGCCAGCAGTTGGGGACAACAAGCTTTCTTT. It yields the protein CASSWGQQAFF.

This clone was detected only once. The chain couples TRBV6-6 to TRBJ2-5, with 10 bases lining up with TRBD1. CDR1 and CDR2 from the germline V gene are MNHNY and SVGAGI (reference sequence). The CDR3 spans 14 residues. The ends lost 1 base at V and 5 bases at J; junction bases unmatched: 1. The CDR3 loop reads CASSYWGQGETQYF. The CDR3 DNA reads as TGTGCCAGCAGTTACTGGGGACAGGGGGAGACCCAGTACTTC.

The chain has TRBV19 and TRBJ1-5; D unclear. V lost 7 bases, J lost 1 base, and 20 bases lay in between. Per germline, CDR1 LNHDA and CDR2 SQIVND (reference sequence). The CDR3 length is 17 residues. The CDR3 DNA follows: TGTGCCAGTAAAAAGGTTAACCCCCAAAAAAGCAATCAGCCCCAGCATTTT. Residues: CASKKVNPQKSNQPQHF.

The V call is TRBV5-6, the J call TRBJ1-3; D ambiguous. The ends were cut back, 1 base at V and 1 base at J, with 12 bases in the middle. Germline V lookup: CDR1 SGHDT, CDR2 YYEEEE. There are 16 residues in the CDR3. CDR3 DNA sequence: TGTGCCAGCAGCTTGCTAACCACAGTGTCTGGAAACACCATATATTTT. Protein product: CASSLLTTVSGNTIYF.

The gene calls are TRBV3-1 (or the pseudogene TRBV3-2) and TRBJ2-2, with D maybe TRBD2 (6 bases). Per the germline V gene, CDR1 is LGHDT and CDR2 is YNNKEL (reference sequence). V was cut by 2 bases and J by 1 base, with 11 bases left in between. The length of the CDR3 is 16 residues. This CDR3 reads CASSQLSGENTGELFF. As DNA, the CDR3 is TGTGCCAGCAGCCAATTGTCGGGGGAGAACACCGGGGAGCTGTTTTTT.

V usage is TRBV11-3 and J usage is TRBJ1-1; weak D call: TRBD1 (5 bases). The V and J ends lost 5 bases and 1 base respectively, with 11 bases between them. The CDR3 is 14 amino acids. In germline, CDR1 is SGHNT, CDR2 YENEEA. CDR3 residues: CASSPGQANTEAFF. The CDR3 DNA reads TGTGCCAGCAGCCCGGGGCAGGCGAACACTGAAGCTTTCTTT. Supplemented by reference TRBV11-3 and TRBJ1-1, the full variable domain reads EAGVVQSPRYKIIEKKQPVAFWCNPISGHNTLYWYLQNLGQGPELLIRYENEEAVDDSQLPKDRFSAERLKGVDSTLKIQPAELGDSAVYLCASSPGQANTEAFFGQGTRLTVV.

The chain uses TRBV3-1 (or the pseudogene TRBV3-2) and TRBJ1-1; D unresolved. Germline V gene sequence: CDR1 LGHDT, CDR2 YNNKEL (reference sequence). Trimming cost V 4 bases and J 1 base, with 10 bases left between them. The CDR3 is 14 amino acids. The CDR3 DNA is TGTGCCAGCAGCCCTGGACTGTGGAACACTGAAGCTTTCTTT. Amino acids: CASSPGLWNTEAFF.

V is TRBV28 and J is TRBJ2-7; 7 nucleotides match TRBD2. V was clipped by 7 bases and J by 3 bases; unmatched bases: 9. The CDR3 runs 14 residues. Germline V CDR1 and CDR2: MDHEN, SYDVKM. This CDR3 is CASKAGPDYYEQYF. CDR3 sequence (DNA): TGTGCCAGCAAAGCGGGACCAGATTACTACGAGCAGTACTTC.

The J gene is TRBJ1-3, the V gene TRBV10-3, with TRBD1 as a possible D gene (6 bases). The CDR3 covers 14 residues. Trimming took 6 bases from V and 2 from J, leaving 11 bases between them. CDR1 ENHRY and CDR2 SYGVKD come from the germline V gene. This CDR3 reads CAIRQGIAGNTIYF. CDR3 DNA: TGTGCCATCAGGCAGGGGATCGCTGGAAACACCATATATTTT.

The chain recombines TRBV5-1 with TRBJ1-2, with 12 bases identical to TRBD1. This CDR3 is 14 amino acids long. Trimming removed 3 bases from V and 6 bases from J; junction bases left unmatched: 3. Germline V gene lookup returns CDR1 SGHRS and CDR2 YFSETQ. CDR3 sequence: CASSYGTGGDGYTF. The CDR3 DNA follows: TGCGCCAGCAGCTACGGGACAGGGGGCGATGGCTACACCTTC.

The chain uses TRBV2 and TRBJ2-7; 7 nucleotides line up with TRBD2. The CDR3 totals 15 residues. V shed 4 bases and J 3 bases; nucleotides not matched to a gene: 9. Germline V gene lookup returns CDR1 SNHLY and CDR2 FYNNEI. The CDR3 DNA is TGTGCCAGCAGTGTTTCACGGACTAGAAACTACGAGCAGTACTTC. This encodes CASSVSRTRNYEQYF.

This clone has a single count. In DNA form, the CDR3 reads TGTGCCATCAGTGTGGGACAGGGGGCGGAGACCCAGTACTTC. Translation gives CAISVGQGAETQYF. This sequence joins TRBV10-3 and TRBJ2-5, with 12 bases identical to TRBD1. With V trimmed by 4 bases and J by 5 bases, 2 bases remained unmatched. Germline-derived CDR1 and CDR2 are ENHRY and SYGVKD. The CDR3 is made up of 14 amino acids.

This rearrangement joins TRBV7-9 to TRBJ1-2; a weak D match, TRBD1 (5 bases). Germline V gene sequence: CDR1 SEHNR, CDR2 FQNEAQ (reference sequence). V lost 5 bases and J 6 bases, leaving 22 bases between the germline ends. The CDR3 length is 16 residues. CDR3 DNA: TGTGCCAGCAGCCTCGTCACTCGGGGGACTTCTAATGGCTACACCTTC. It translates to CASSLVTRGTSNGYTF.

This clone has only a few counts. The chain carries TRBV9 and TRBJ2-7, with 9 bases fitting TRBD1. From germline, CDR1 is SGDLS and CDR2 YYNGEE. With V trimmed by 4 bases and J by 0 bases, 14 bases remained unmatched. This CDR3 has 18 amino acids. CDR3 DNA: TGTGCCAGCAGCCCCCGGACAGGGGCGCTTTCTAGCTCCTACGAGCAGTACTTC. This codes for CASSPRTGALSSSYEQYF. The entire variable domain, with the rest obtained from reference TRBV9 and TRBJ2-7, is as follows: DSGVTQTPKHLITATGQRVTLRCSPRSGDLSVYWYQQSLDQGLQFLIQYYNGEERAKGNILERFSAQQFPDLHSELNLSSLELGDSALYFCASSPRTGALSSSYEQYFGPGTRLTVT.

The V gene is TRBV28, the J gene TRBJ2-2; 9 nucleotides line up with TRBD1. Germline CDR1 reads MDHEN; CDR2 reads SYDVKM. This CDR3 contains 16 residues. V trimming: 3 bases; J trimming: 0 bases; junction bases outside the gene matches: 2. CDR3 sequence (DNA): TGTGCCAGCAGTTTCGGGACAGGGACGAACACCGGGGAGCTGTTTTTT. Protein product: CASSFGTGTNTGELFF.

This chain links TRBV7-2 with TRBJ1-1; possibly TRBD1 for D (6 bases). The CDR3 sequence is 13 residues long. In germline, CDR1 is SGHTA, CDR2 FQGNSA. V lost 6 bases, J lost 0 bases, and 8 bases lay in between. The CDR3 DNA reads TGTGCCAGCAGAGGACAGATGAACACTGAAGCTTTCTTT. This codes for CASRGQMNTEAFF.

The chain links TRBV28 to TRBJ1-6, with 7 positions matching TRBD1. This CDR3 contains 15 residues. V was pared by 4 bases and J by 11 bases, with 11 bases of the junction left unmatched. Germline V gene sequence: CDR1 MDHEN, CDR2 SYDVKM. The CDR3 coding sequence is TGTGCCAGCAGTTCCCGACAGGGACGTATAACACCCCTCCACTTT. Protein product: CASSSRQGRITPLHF.

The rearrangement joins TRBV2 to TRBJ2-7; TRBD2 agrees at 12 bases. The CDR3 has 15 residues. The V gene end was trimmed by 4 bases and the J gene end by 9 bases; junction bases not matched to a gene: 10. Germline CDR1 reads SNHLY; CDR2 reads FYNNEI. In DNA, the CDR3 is TGTGCCAGCAGTGCAACTAGCGGGAGGCTGTTAGCGCAGTACTTC. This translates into CASSATSGRLLAQYF.

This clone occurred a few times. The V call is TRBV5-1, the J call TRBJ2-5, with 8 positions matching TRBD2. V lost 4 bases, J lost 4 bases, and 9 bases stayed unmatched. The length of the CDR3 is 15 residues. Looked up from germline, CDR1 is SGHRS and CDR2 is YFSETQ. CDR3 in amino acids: CASSRESLAGETQYF. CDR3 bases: TGCGCCAGCAGCAGGGAATCCCTAGCGGGAGAGACCCAGTACTTC.

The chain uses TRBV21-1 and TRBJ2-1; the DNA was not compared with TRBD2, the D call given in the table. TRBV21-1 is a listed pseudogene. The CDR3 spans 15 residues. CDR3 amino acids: CASSKVRAVYNEQFF. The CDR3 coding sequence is TGTGCCAGCAGCAAAGTCCGAGCGGTGTACAATGAGCAGTTCTTC.

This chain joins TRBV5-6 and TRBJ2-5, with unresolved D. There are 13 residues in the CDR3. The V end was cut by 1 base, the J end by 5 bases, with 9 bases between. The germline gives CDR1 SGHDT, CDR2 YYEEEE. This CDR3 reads CASSLTHGETQYF. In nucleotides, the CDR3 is TGTGCCAGCAGCTTGACCCACGGGGAGACCCAGTACTTC. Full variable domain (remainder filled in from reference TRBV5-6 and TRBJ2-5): DAGVTQSPTHLIKTRGQQVTLRCSPKSGHDTVSWYQQALGQGPQFIFQYYEEEERQRGNFPDRFSGHQFPNYSSELNVNALLLGDSALYLCASSLTHGETQYFGPGTRLLVL.

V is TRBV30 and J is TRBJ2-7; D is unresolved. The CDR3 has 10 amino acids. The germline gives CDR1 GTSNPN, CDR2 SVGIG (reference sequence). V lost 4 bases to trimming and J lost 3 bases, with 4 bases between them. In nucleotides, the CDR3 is TGTGCCTGGACGGACTACGAGCAGTACTTC. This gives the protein CAWTDYEQYF.

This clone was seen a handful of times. The CDR3 reads CAFRDRGHEQYF. The CDR3, as DNA: TGTGCCTTCCGGGACAGGGGGCATGAGCAGTACTTC. The chain uses TRBV2 and TRBJ2-7, with 12 bases matching TRBD1. Germline CDR1 is SNHLY and CDR2 is FYNNEI. This CDR3 is 12 amino acids long. The V and J ends lost 11 bases and 7 bases, in that order; junction bases with no gene match: 6.

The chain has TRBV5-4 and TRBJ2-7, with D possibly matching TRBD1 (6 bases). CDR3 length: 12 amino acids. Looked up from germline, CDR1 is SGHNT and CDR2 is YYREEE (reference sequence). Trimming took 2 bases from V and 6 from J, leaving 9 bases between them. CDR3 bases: TGTGCCAGCAGCTTTGGGGGCATCGAGCAGTACTTC. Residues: CASSFGGIEQYF.

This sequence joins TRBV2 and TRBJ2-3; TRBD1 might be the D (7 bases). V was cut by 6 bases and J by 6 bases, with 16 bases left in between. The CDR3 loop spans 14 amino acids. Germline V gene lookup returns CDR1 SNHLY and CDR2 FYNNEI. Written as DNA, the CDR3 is TGTGCCAGCAGGGCAGGGGGAGGTTGGGATACGCAGTATTTT. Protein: CASRAGGGWDTQYF.